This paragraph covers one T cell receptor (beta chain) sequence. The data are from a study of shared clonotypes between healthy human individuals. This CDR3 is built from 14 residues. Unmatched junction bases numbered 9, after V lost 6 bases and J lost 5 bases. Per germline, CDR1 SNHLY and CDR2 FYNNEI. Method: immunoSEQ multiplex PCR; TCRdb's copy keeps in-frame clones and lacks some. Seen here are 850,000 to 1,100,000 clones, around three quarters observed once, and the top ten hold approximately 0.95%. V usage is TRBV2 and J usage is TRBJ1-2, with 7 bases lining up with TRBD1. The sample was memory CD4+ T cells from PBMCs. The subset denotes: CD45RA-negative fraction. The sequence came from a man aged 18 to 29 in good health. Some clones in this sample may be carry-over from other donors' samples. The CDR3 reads CASRGQGEYYGYTF. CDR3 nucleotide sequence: TGTGCCAGCAGGGGGCAGGGGGAGTATTATGGCTACACCTTC.